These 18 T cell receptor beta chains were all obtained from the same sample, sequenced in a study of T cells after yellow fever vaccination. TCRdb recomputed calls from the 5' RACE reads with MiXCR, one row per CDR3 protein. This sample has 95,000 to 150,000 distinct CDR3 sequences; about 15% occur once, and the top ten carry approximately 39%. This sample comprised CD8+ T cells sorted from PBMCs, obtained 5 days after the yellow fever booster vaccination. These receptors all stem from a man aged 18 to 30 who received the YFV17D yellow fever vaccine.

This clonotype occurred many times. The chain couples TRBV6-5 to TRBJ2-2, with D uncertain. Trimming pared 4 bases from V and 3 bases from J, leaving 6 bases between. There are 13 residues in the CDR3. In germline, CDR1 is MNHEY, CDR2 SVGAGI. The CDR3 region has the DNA TGTGCCAGCAGTTTTTCTGACACCGGGGAGCTGTTTTTT. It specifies CASSFSDTGELFF.

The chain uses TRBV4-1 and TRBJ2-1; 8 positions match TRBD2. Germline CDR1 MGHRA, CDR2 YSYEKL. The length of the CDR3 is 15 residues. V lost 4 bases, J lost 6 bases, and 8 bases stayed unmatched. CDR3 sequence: CASSPGLVSRNEQFF. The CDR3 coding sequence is TGCGCCAGCAGCCCGGGACTAGTTTCTCGCAATGAGCAGTTCTTC.

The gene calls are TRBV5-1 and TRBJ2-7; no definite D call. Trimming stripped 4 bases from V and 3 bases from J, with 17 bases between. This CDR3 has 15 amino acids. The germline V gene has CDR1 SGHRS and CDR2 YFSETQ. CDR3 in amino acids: CASSLGRVADYEQYF. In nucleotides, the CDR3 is TGCGCCAGCAGCCTAGGAAGGGTAGCCGACTACGAGCAGTACTTC.

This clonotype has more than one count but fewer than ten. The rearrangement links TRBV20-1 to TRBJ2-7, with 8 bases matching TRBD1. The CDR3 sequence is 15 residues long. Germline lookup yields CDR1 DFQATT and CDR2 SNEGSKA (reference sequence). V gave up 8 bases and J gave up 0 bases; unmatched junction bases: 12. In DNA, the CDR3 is TGCAGTTGCACTGACAGGGGCCATAACTCCTACGAGCAGTACTTC. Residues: CSCTDRGHNSYEQYF.

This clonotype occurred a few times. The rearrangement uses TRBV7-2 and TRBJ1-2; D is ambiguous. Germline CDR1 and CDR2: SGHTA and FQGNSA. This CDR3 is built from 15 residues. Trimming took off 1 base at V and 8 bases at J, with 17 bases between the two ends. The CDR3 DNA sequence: TGTGCCAGCAGCTTAGACCTAGGAGGAGTCGGAGGCTACACCTTC. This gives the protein CASSLDLGGVGGYTF.

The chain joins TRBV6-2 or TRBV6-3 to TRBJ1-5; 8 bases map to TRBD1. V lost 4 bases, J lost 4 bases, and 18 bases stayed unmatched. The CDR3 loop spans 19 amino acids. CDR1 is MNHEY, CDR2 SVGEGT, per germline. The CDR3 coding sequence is TGTGCCAGCAGTTTTGACAGGGGAAGACATAGGGGCCTTAATCAGCCCCAGCATTTT. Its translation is CASSFDRGRHRGLNQPQHF.

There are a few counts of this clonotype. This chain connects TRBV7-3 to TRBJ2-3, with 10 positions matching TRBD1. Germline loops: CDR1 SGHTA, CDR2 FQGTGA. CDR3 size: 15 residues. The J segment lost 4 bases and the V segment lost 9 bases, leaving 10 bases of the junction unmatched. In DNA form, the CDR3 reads TGTGCCAGTGAGAAAGGGACAGGGGAGGCAGATACGCAGTATTTT. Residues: CASEKGTGEADTQYF. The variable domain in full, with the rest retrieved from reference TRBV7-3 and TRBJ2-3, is GAGVSQTPSNKVTEKGKYVELRCDPISGHTALYWYRQSLGQGPEFLIYFQGTGAADDSGLPNDRFFAVRPEGSVSTLKIQRTERGDSAVYLCASEKGTGEADTQYFGPGTRLTVL.

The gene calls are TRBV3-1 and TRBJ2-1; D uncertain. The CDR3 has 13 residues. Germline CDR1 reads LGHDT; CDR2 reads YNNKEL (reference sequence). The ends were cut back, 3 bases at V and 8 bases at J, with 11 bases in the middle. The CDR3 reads CASSQSLDDEQFF. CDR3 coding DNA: TGTGCCAGCAGCCAGAGTTTGGACGATGAGCAGTTCTTC.

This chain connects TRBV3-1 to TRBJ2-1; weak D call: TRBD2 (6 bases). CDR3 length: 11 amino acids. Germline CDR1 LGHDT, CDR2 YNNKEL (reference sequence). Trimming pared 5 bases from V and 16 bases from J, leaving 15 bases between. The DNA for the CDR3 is TGTGCCAGCAGCTCGCCGGGACTCCAATTCTTC. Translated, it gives CASSSPGLQFF.

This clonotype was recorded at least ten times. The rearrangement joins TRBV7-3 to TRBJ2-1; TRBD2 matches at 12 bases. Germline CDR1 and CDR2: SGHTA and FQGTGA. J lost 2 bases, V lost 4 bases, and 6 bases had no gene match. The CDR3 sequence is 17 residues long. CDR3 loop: CASSSGLAGNPYNEQFF. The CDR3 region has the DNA TGTGCCAGCAGCTCCGGACTAGCGGGGAATCCCTACAATGAGCAGTTCTTC.

The CDR3 reads CASGPLAVNTEAFF. The CDR3, as DNA: TGTGCCAGTGGGCCCCTCGCGGTGAACACTGAAGCTTTCTTT. The gene calls are TRBV19 and TRBJ1-1, with unresolved D. The CDR3 sequence is 14 residues long. Germline CDR1 LNHDA, CDR2 SQIVND (reference sequence). V lost 8 bases, J lost 0 bases, and 13 bases lay in between.

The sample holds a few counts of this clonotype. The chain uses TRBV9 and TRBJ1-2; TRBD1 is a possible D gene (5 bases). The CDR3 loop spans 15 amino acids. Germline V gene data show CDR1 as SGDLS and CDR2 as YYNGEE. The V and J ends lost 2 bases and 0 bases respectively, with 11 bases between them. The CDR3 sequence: CASSVGGRANYGYTF. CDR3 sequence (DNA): TGTGCCAGCAGCGTCGGGGGGAGAGCTAACTATGGCTACACCTTC. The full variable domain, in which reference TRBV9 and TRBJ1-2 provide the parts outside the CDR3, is DSGVTQTPKHLITATGQRVTLRCSPRSGDLSVYWYQQSLDQGLQFLIQYYNGEERAKGNILERFSAQQFPDLHSELNLSSLELGDSALYFCASSVGGRANYGYTFGSGTRLTVV.

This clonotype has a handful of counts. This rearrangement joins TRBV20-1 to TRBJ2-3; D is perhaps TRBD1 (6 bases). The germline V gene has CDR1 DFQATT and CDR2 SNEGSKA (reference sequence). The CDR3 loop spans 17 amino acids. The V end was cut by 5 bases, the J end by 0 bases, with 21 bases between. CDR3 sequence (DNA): TGCAGTGCTCGAGGCTTATCTACAGGGTCTAGCACAGATACGCAGTATTTT. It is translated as CSARGLSTGSSTDTQYF.

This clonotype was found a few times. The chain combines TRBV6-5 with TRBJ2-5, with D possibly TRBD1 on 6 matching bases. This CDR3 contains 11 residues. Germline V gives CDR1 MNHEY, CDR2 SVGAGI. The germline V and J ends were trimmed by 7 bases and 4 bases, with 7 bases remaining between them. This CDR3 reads CASKQGETQYF. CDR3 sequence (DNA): TGTGCCAGCAAACAGGGAGAGACCCAGTACTTC.

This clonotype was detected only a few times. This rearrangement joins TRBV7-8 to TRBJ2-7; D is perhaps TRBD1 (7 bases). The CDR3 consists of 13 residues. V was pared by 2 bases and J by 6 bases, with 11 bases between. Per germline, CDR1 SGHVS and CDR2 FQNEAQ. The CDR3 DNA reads TGTGCCAGCAGCTTAAACCAGGGGGGCGAGCAGTACGTC. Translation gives CASSLNQGGEQYV.

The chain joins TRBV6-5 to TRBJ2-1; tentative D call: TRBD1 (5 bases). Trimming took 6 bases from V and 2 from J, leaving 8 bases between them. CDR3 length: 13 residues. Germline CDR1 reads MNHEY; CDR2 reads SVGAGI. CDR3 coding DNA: TGTGCCAGCAGAGCAGGGCCCTACAATGAGCAGTTCTTC. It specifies CASRAGPYNEQFF.

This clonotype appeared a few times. CDR3 bases: TGTGCCAGCAGCCCGGATATAGAGGAGACCCAGTACTTC. Amino acids: CASSPDIEETQYF. V gene TRBV7-9 combines with J gene TRBJ2-5; D remains ambiguous. The CDR3 sequence is 13 residues long. Per germline, CDR1 SEHNR and CDR2 FQNEAQ (reference sequence). V was clipped by 5 bases and J by 5 bases, with 12 bases between them.

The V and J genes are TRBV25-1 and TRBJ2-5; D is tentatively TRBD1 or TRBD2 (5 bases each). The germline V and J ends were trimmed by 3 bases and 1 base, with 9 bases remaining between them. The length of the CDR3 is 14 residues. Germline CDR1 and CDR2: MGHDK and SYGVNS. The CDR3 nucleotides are TGTGCCAGCAGTGACGGGGCTGCCCAAGAGACCCAGTACTTC. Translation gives CASSDGAAQETQYF.